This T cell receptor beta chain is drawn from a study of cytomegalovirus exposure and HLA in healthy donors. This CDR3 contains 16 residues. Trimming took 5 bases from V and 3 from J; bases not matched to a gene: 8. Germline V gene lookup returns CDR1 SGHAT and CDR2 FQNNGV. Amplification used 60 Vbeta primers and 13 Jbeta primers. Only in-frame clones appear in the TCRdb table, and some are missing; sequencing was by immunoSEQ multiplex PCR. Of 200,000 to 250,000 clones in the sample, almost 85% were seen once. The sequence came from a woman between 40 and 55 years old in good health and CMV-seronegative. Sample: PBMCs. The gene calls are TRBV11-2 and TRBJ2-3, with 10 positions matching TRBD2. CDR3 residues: CASSRGLAGVTDTQYF. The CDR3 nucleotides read TGTGCCAGCAGCCGCGGCCTAGCGGGGGTGACAGATACGCAGTATTTT. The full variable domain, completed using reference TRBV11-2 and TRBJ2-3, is EAGVAQSPRYKIIEKRQSVAFWCNPISGHATLYWYQQILGQGPKLLIQFQNNGVVDDSQLPKDRFSAERLKGVDSTLKIQPAKLEDSAVYLCASSRGLAGVTDTQYFGPGTRLTVL.